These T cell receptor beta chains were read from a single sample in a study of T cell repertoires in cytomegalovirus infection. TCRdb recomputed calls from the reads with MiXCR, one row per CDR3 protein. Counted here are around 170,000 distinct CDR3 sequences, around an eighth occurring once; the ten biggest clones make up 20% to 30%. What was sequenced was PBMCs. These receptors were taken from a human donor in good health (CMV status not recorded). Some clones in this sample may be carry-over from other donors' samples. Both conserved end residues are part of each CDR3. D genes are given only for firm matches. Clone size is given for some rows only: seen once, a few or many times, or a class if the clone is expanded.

TGCAGTGCTAGAGATCAATTATCGGGAGATAATTCACCCCTCCACTTT	CSARDQLSGDNSPLHF	.	TRBV20-1	TRBJ1-6	.
TGTGCCAGTAGTTCCGTAGCAGGCAACTCTGGAAACACCATATATTTT	CASSSVAGNSGNTIYF	.	TRBV19	TRBJ1-3	many
TGCGCCAGCAGTGAGTCGGGGGGAGGGTTGATAGATACGCAGTATTTT	CASSESGGGLIDTQYF	TRBD2	TRBV10-2	TRBJ2-3	many
TGTGCCAGCAGTTTCTTGGGACTAGCGGGGTTTTCCTACGAGCAGTACTTC	CASSFLGLAGFSYEQYF	TRBD2	TRBV27	TRBJ2-7	.
TGTGCCAGCAGCCTGACTAGCGGGGGGGTCAATGAGCAGTTCTTC	CASSLTSGGVNEQFF	TRBD2	TRBV7-3	TRBJ2-1	many
TGTGCCAGCAGCTTAGTGTTGGACAGGGGCCCGAACACTGAAGCTTTCTTT	CASSLVLDRGPNTEAFF	TRBD1	TRBV7-9	TRBJ1-1	few
TGTGCCAGCAGCCAAGATCTGGGGTTGAGCGGATCACCCCTCCACTTT	CASSQDLGLSGSPLHF	.	TRBV14	TRBJ1-6	.
TGTGCCAGCAGCCCTAGCGGGGACACGAACGAGCAGTACTTC	CASSPSGDTNEQYF	TRBD2	TRBV7-3	TRBJ2-7	many
TGTGCCAGCAGCTTCCCATTCGATACGCAGTATTTT	CASSFPFDTQYF	.	TRBV7-3	TRBJ2-3	.
TGTGCCAGCAGTAAGCAAAGTAGGGGGCAGAAGGTAGCTTTCTTT	CASSKQSRGQKVAFF	TRBD1	TRBV12-3/TRBV12-4	TRBJ1-1	.
TGTGCCAGCAGTGAAGTGGGACAGGCCTACGAGCAGTACTTC	CASSEVGQAYEQYF	TRBD1	TRBV6-1	TRBJ2-7	few
TGTGCCAGCAGCGCAACTGGGAATCAGCCCCAGCATTTT	CASSATGNQPQHF	.	TRBV7-9	TRBJ1-5	many
TGTGCCAGCAGTTTATCGGCAGAAATTACCTACGAGCAGTACTTC	CASSLSAEITYEQYF	.	TRBV28	TRBJ2-7	many
TGTGCCAGCAGCTTAGACGGTAGCTCGCATGAGACCCAGTACTTC	CASSLDGSSHETQYF	.	TRBV7-2	TRBJ2-5	many
TGTGCCAGCCATAGCGGGGGAGGCTACACAGATACGCAGTATTTT	CASHSGGGYTDTQYF	TRBD2	TRBV7-2	TRBJ2-3	few
TGTGCCAGCAGCCCATCTCTGTACGAGCAGTACTTC	CASSPSLYEQYF	.	TRBV7-9	TRBJ2-7	many
TGTGCCAGCAGCACCCGGGCTCGGGGCTACACCTTC	CASSTRARGYTF	.	TRBV7-2	TRBJ1-2	many
TGTGCCAGCAGCTTGGCCGGTGGCGGCGGGGAGCTGTTTTTT	CASSLAGGGGELFF	.	TRBV5-6	TRBJ2-2	once